This T cell receptor beta chain emerged from a study of T cell responses to AZD1222 COVID-19 vaccine (TCRdb year 2021). For the study in its entirety: TCR sequencing was performed for about 240 trial participants, of whom approximately 200 were given two doses of AZD1222 and roughly 25 were given two doses of MenACWY control vaccine. Enrollment into the trials was organized by age into subgroups of 18-55, 56-69 and 70-plus years, and those subgroups contained roughly 160, 29 and 62 TCR-sequenced participants, respectively.

A note on this clone: Its recognized antigen is unknown. No base quality information exists; no much larger clone differs at one position.

CDR1 and CDR2 (SGHAT, FQDESV) derive from the germline V gene (reference sequence). Including the terminal cysteine and phenylalanine, the CDR3 comprises 16 residues. Only the CDR3 portion is preserved as DNA: 48 bases, with reading frame beginning at the first base. The V end loses 1 base and the J end loses 5 bases, and a stretch of 15 bases separates them. The CDR3 regions of human TCRbeta chains were analyzed by immunosequencing. The paper's data handling went like this. TCRs in the repertoires were compared against a reference library of SARS-CoV-2-specific TCRs that had been generated with the MIRA antigen-specificity platform. Breadth was defined as the fraction of unique TCRs that were SARS-CoV-2-associated. Depth was defined as the fraction of total T cells that were SARS-CoV-2-associated. Using the MIRA data, each spike-specific TCR was assigned both to the spike region to which the TCR was reactive and to a CD4 or CD8 class. Log10-transformed breadth and depth values were compared by one-way ANOVA with Sidak's multiple comparisons tests. The immuneACCESS repertoire file appears here via TCRdb, limited to in-frame rearrangements. These files lack a portion of the clones; in checked studies, under half of the deficit traces to unresolved V genes, and the cause of the others is not known. D and trimming come from the DNA, and the V and J calls and clone size come from that table. The sample includes 200,000 to 250,000 clones, with about 94% observed a single time. The ten largest clones add up to around 1.5% of the sample.

Study-level results and caveats: The vaccine-associated CD4 TCRs covered the entire spike protein, and the dominant responses fell in regions 160-218 and 743-854. After two AZD1222 doses, both the breadth and the depth of spike-specific TCRs were significantly higher than at day 0 and than in MenACWY recipients. Participants were mostly white British and included more females than males, and it was suggested by the authors that clonal diversity may have been underestimated. No day 14 peak-response samples were available, so repertoires were characterized only after the peak T cell response. The 56-69-year group was small, and its depth increase did not reach significance, likely because of low power. Nearly half of unique spike-specific TCRs reportedly recognized epitopes outside regions mutated in the B.1.351 and B.1.1.7 variants. Conclusions about previously exposed vaccinees are limited, since just six AZD1222 recipients were seropositive for SARS-CoV-2 at baseline.

The label giving this sample's time point can be read as: about 28 days (+/-7) after the second vaccine dose. Explained via the paper, the treatment or condition label denotes: meningococcal conjugate vaccine given as trial control. Samples from vaccinated people were obtained from the UK trials COV001 and COV002, which included a single-blind randomized controlled phase 2/3 trial of AZD1222 (ChAdOx1 nCoV-19) in healthy adults. For TCRbeta chain sequencing, PBMC samples from trial participants were taken at day 0 and at day 28 after the second dose. The receptor was isolated from an adult who received the MenACWY meningococcal vaccine as a control. Rearrangement joined TRBV11-1 to TRBJ2-1; TRBD1 might be the D gene, on 6 matching bases. Sample: peripheral blood, taken 28 days after the second dose of the MenACWY control vaccine. The CDR3 sequence is CASSLGGRTENNEQFF. Read as DNA, the sequence is TGTGCCAGCAGCTTAGGGGGAAGGACAGAAAACAATGAGCAGTTCTTC.